One and the same sample provided the 30 T cell receptor beta chains below, sequenced in a study of CD8 T cells in ankylosing spondylitis. TCRdb redid the calling of the 5' RACE reads with MiXCR, one entry per CDR3 protein. The sample holds roughly 200,000 distinct CDR3 sequences, 20% to 30% seen once. The material sequenced was blood, either unsorted or a sorted T cell fraction (not recorded which). The receptors were sampled from a male donor with ankylosing spondylitis or in good health (not recorded which).

This clonotype was seen repeatedly, ten times or more. This chain connects TRBV6-1 to TRBJ2-5; TRBD2 matches 8 bases. This CDR3 contains 13 residues. Germline V gene sequence: CDR1 MNHNS, CDR2 SASEGT. Losses at the gene ends were 6 bases for V and 3 bases for J; bases not matched to a gene: 3. The CDR3 DNA is TGTGCCAGCAGGGCGGGAGGAGAAGAGACCCAGTACTTC. Translating gives CASRAGGEETQYF.

This clonotype was seen repeatedly, ten times or more. This rearrangement joins TRBV29-1 to TRBJ2-2; possible D gene TRBD2, 6 bases. Germline CDR1 reads SQVTM; CDR2 reads ANQGSEA. V was clipped by 5 bases and J by 2 bases, with 9 bases between them. The CDR3 is 13 residues long. CDR3 amino acids: CSVRGTNTGELFF. The CDR3 DNA reads TGCAGCGTTCGAGGGACTAACACCGGGGAGCTGTTTTTT.

This clonotype was seen ten or more times. V usage is TRBV12-3 or TRBV12-4 and J usage is TRBJ2-7, with D perhaps matching TRBD2 (5 bases). V was trimmed by 6 bases and J by 1 base, leaving 10 bases between them. This CDR3 is 13 amino acids long. The CDR3 DNA follows: TGTGCCAGCAGGGACTCTCCATCCTACGAGCAGTACTTC. It codes for CASRDSPSYEQYF.

This clonotype was detected only a few times. The rearrangement links TRBV6-5 to TRBJ2-7; the match to TRBD1 covers 9 bases. V shed 2 bases, J shed 2 bases, and the junction held 1 base outside the gene matches. The germline CDR1 and CDR2 sequences are MNHEY and SVGAGI. CDR3 length: 14 residues. CDR3 amino acids: CASSYRQGAYEQYF. CDR3 coding DNA: TGTGCCAGCAGTTACAGACAGGGGGCCTACGAGCAGTACTTC.

The sample holds a few counts of this clonotype. This chain links TRBV5-1 with TRBJ2-2; 8 bases match TRBD1. The V and J ends lost 3 bases and 2 bases, in that order; junction bases with no gene match: 9. Per germline, CDR1 SGHRS and CDR2 YFSETQ. The CDR3 sequence is 17 residues long. The CDR3 coding sequence is TGCGCCAGCAGCTACACCGCCGGGACAGGAAACACCGGGGAGCTGTTTTTT. This encodes CASSYTAGTGNTGELFF.

This clonotype was recorded at least ten times. The rearrangement joins TRBV12-3 or TRBV12-4 to TRBJ2-7; 9 bases match TRBD2. The CDR3 contains 18 residues. J lost 0 bases, V lost 5 bases, and 14 bases had no gene match. CDR3 in DNA: TGTGCCAGCAGTGCGGGACTAGCTGTATCCCGGAGCTCCTACGAGCAGTACTTC. Protein product: CASSAGLAVSRSSYEQYF.

Ten or more counts support this clonotype. The J gene is TRBJ2-1, the V gene TRBV7-8; no definite D call. V lost 4 bases and J 10 bases, leaving 2 bases between the germline ends. Germline assignment: CDR1 SGHVS and CDR2 FQNEAQ. The CDR3 is 9 amino acids. CDR3 residues: CASSSEQFF. The CDR3 DNA follows: TGTGCCAGCAGCTCGGAGCAGTTCTTC.

This clonotype occurred many times. The chain recombines TRBV5-1 with TRBJ2-2; 7 bases line up with TRBD1. Trimming cost V 0 bases and J 6 bases; bases outside gene matches: 5. The CDR3 covers 15 residues. Germline-derived CDR1 and CDR2 are SGHRS and YFSETQ. In DNA form, the CDR3 reads TGCGCCAGCAGCTTGGGAGACAGGGTCCCCGGGGAGCTGTTTTTT. This gives the protein CASSLGDRVPGELFF. The full variable domain, completed using reference TRBV5-1 and TRBJ2-2, is KAGVTQTPRYLIKTRGQQVTLSCSPISGHRSVSWYQQTPGQGLQFLFEYFSETQRNKGNFPGRFSGRQFSNSRSEMNVSTLELGDSALYLCASSLGDRVPGELFFGEGSRLTVL.

The chain couples TRBV27 to TRBJ2-1; 10 bases match TRBD2. The CDR3 contains 15 residues. Per the germline V gene, CDR1 is MNHEY and CDR2 is SMNVEV (reference sequence). V lost 2 bases to trimming and J lost 7 bases; unmatched junction nucleotides: 5. DNA of the CDR3: TGTGCCAGCAGTTTAAGGGCTAGCGGGGGTAATGAGCAGTTCTTC. It yields the protein CASSLRASGGNEQFF.

This clonotype has a count of ten or more. The V call is TRBV7-2, the J call TRBJ2-1, with 14 bases matching TRBD2. Trimming took 5 bases from V and 5 from J; bases not matched to a gene: 8. CDR1 is SGHTA, CDR2 FQGNSA, per germline. The CDR3 is made up of 17 amino acids. DNA of the CDR3: TGTGCCAGCAGCCCGCGACTAGCGGGAGGGCCGGACAATGAGCAGTTCTTC. It codes for CASSPRLAGGPDNEQFF.

This clonotype was observed at least ten times. The genes are TRBV5-1 and TRBJ2-1; no clear D gene. This CDR3 contains 15 residues. Trimming cost V 2 bases and J 8 bases, with 17 bases left between them. The germline gives CDR1 SGHRS, CDR2 YFSETQ. The CDR3, as DNA: TGCGCCAGCAGCTTCGGCCCGACCCAGGTCGATGAGCAGTTCTTC. Translating it yields CASSFGPTQVDEQFF.

This clonotype showed up many times. The chain carries TRBV5-1 and TRBJ2-2, with no clear D. This CDR3 contains 14 residues. V was trimmed by 0 bases and J by 4 bases, leaving 7 bases between them. Looked up from germline, CDR1 is SGHRS and CDR2 is YFSETQ. The CDR3 DNA follows: TGCGCCAGCAGCTTGGTTTCGAGCACCGGGGAGCTGTTTTTT. Amino acid sequence: CASSLVSSTGELFF.

This clonotype has ten or more counts. The rearrangement links TRBV24-1 to TRBJ2-5; 10 nucleotides align to TRBD2. The CDR3 totals 15 residues. With V trimmed by 2 bases and J by 4 bases, 3 bases remained unmatched. Germline V CDR1 and CDR2: KGHDR, SFDVKD. The CDR3: CATSDSRTSGETQYF. CDR3 coding DNA: TGTGCCACCAGTGATTCTCGGACTAGCGGAGAGACCCAGTACTTC.

The V gene is TRBV29-1, the J gene TRBJ2-3; 13 nucleotides agree with TRBD2. Germline V gene lookup returns CDR1 SQVTM and CDR2 ANQGSEA. Trimming at V came to 5 bases and at J to 4 bases, leaving 3 bases not matched to a gene. The CDR3 length is 14 residues. The CDR3 coding sequence is TGCAGCGTTTGGACTAGCGGGAGCGCAGATACGCAGTATTTT. It translates to CSVWTSGSADTQYF.

This clonotype appeared many times. V is TRBV6-5 and J is TRBJ2-7, with D perhaps being TRBD1 or TRBD2 (5 bases each). The CDR3 is 14 residues long. The V and J ends lost 2 bases and 5 bases respectively, with 13 bases between them. Germline V gene data show CDR1 as MNHEY and CDR2 as SVGAGI. The CDR3 protein is CASSYRGPPHEQYF. The DNA for the CDR3 is TGTGCCAGCAGTTACCGGGGCCCACCCCACGAGCAGTACTTC.

This clonotype occurred many times. V and J are TRBV24-1 and TRBJ2-3, with D unclear. With 9 bases removed from V and 6 bases from J, the gap between germline ends came to 24 bases. The CDR3 contains 16 residues. Germline V gene sequence: CDR1 KGHDR, CDR2 SFDVKD. The CDR3 bases are TGTGCCACCGCTCCAGGCACTTCGGATTACTGGGATACGCAGTATTTT. It codes for CATAPGTSDYWDTQYF.

The table lists this clonotype with a few counts. The chain recombines TRBV11-2 with TRBJ2-1; no reliable D call. V lost 5 bases to trimming and J lost 4 bases, with 6 bases between them. Germline V gene data show CDR1 as SGHAT and CDR2 as FQNNGV. The CDR3 is made up of 12 amino acids. The CDR3 here is CASSPNYNEQFF. The CDR3 DNA sequence: TGTGCCAGCAGCCCTAATTACAATGAGCAGTTCTTC.

Concerning this clonotype: A junction end diverges from the germline sequence, so it may reflect a read error. The genes are TRBV2 and TRBJ2-2; D may be TRBD2 (5 bases). The CDR3 is 15 amino acids. From germline, CDR1 is SNHLY and CDR2 FYNNEI. The CDR3 region is CASVVGSSNTGKLFF. The CDR3 DNA follows: TGTGCCAGCGTGGTAGGGAGTTCTAACACCGGGAAGCTGTTTTTT.

The sample holds many counts of this clonotype. The V call is TRBV20-1, the J call TRBJ2-7; 12 bases align to TRBD2. V lost 6 bases, J lost 2 bases, and 14 bases stayed unmatched. Germline loops: CDR1 DFQATT, CDR2 SNEGSKA (reference sequence). The CDR3 sequence is 17 residues long. The chain's CDR3 is CSAKPKPGLAGPYEQYF. CDR3 DNA: TGCAGTGCCAAACCGAAACCGGGACTAGCGGGTCCCTACGAGCAGTACTTC.

There are many counts of this clonotype. The V call is TRBV12-3 or TRBV12-4, the J call TRBJ2-2, with 8 bases matching TRBD1. This CDR3 has 16 residues. Unmatched junction bases numbered 11, after V lost 4 bases and J lost 7 bases. As DNA, the CDR3 is TGTGCCAGCAGTTCACAACCTCAGGGGGCCGGCGGGGAGCTGTTTTTT. It is translated as CASSSQPQGAGGELFF.

This clonotype was found a few times. The chain joins TRBV19 to TRBJ2-6; tentatively, D is TRBD1 (6 bases). The CDR3 is 15 amino acids. The germline CDR1 and CDR2 sequences are LNHDA and SQIVND (reference sequence). The V end lost 4 bases, the J end lost 2 bases, and 9 bases lay between the germline ends. CDR3 sequence reads: CASSKTGTGANVLTF. Written as DNA, the CDR3 is TGTGCCAGTAGTAAAACAGGGACTGGGGCCAACGTCCTGACTTTC.

DNA of the CDR3: TGTGCCAGCAGCCGGGGGGCTGGGGAGCAGTACTTC. Its protein is CASSRGAGEQYF. The J gene is TRBJ2-7, the V gene TRBV4-2, with D perhaps given as TRBD1 or TRBD2 (6 bases each). V lost 4 bases to trimming and J lost 7 bases, with 11 bases between them. The CDR3 is made up of 12 amino acids. Per the germline V gene, CDR1 is LGHNA and CDR2 is YNFKEQ.

This clonotype was seen repeatedly, ten times or more. The CDR3 DNA reads TGCGCCAGCTGCCGCGGCATTGGAAATGAAAAACTGTTTTTT. It translates to CASCRGIGNEKLFF. The genes are TRBV4-3 and TRBJ1-4; D uncertain. CDR3 size: 14 residues. The V end lost 8 bases, the J end lost 5 bases, and 15 bases lay between the germline ends. Germline V gene data show CDR1 as LGHNA and CDR2 as YSLEER.

At least ten counts were recorded for this clonotype. The CDR3 sequence: CSAGGQPRDIQYF. In nucleotides, the CDR3 is TGCAGTGCTGGGGGACAGCCAAGGGACATTCAGTACTTC. J is TRBJ2-4 and V is TRBV20-1, with TRBD1 identical over 7 bases. J lost 8 bases, V lost 5 bases, and 9 bases had no gene match. Germline lookup yields CDR1 DFQATT and CDR2 SNEGSKA (reference sequence). The CDR3 covers 13 residues.

This clonotype was seen repeatedly, ten times or more. This chain connects TRBV5-6 to TRBJ1-2, with D perhaps TRBD1 (5 bases). The germline CDR1 and CDR2 sequences are SGHDT and YYEEEE. Trimming took 3 bases from V and 2 from J, leaving 11 bases between them. The CDR3 runs to 14 residues. The CDR3 coding sequence is TGTGCCAGCAGCTCTGGGACCGTAAACTATGGCTACACCTTC. Amino acids: CASSSGTVNYGYTF.

DNA for the CDR3: TGCGCCAGCAGCCAAGAACAGCGGGAGCCAACCGAGCAGTACTTC. This sequence encodes CASSQEQREPTEQYF. This chain uses TRBV4-1 with TRBJ2-7; TRBD2 matches 8 bases. CDR3 length: 15 residues. V lost 0 bases to trimming and J lost 6 bases; unmatched junction nucleotides: 7. CDR1 and CDR2 from the germline V gene are MGHRA and YSYEKL.

This clonotype was recorded at least ten times. This chain joins TRBV20-1 and TRBJ2-3; D gene ambiguous. Germline CDR1 and CDR2: DFQATT and SNEGSKA (reference sequence). V was cut by 3 bases and J by 5 bases, with 15 bases left in between. The CDR3 totals 14 residues. CDR3 protein: CSASPPVGGDTQYF. CDR3 in DNA: TGCAGTGCTAGTCCACCGGTCGGTGGAGATACGCAGTATTTT.

This clonotype came up a few times. This sequence joins TRBV7-3 and TRBJ2-1; 8 bases agree with TRBD2. With V trimmed by 2 bases and J by 13 bases, 7 bases remained unmatched. Germline CDR1 is SGHTA and CDR2 is FQGTGA. The CDR3 runs to 13 residues. The CDR3 sequence: CASSLGEREIQFF. Written as DNA, the CDR3 is TGTGCCAGCAGCTTAGGGGAGCGGGAGATCCAGTTCTTC.

CDR3 coding DNA: TGCAGTGCTCCCGTCTTAAGAGGCACAGATACGCAGTATTTT. It specifies CSAPVLRGTDTQYF. The chain employs TRBV20-1 and TRBJ2-3; no clear D gene. Germline CDR1 and CDR2: DFQATT and SNEGSKA (reference sequence). V lost 5 bases to trimming and J lost 1 base, with 13 bases between them. The CDR3 contains 14 residues.

This clonotype was counted only a few times. The chain uses TRBV4-3 and TRBJ1-1; D perhaps matches TRBD1 (6 bases). The germline V and J ends were trimmed by 0 bases and 7 bases, with 18 bases remaining between them. CDR3 length equals 16 residues. Germline V gene data show CDR1 as LGHNA and CDR2 as YSLEER. In DNA, the CDR3 is TGCGCCAGCAGCCAAGATCAGTTGGCAGGGGTGAATGAAGCTTTCTTT. Its protein product is CASSQDQLAGVNEAFF.